One and the same sample provided the 24 T cell receptor beta chains below, sequenced in a study of CD4 and CD8 cells across lung adenocarcinoma regions. TCRdb reanalysed the PCR reads using MiXCR and keeps one entry per CDR3 protein. The table includes roughly 24,000 distinct CDR3 sequences, 52% detected once. Sequenced: CD4+ T cells from the center of a lung tumor. The receptors were gathered from a male donor with lung adenocarcinoma. The CD4 and CD8 labels of this study may be unreliable.

This clonotype has more than one count but fewer than ten. This rearrangement joins TRBV14 to TRBJ2-5, with D tentatively TRBD1 (8 bases). Per germline, CDR1 SGHDN and CDR2 FVKESK. The CDR3 is 15 amino acids. Between the trimmed V and J ends, which lost 3 bases and 4 bases, there was a span of 15 bases. CDR3 loop: CASSQDREGRETQYF. CDR3 in DNA: TGTGCCAGCAGCCAGGACAGGGAGGGAAGAGAGACCCAGTACTTC.

The chain is built from TRBV6-5 and TRBJ2-4; TRBD1 or TRBD2 may be the D gene (5 bases each). Germline V lookup: CDR1 MNHEY, CDR2 SVGAGI. The V and J ends lost 8 bases and 13 bases respectively, with 27 bases between them. The CDR3 is 15 amino acids. CDR3 amino acids: CASGSGLGAKNTQYF. The CDR3 DNA follows: TGTGCCAGCGGTTCGGGGCTGGGAGCCAAAAACACGCAGTACTTC.

The table lists this clonotype with a few counts. Here the CDR3 omits its conserved ending phenylalanine or tryptophan, so a read error is the likely source. The limits of the CDR3 on the DNA are not certain, so only TCRdb's listed CDR3 is given. J is TRBJ2-3 and V is TRBV7-2. 11 amino acids form the CDR3, both terminal residues included. The germline CDR1 and CDR2 sequences are SGHTA and FQGNSA. CDR3 protein: CASSSPTSSSS.

This clonotype has ten or more counts. The chain couples TRBV27 to TRBJ1-4; a weak D match, TRBD1 (5 bases). This CDR3 contains 16 residues. The V end was cut by 2 bases, the J end by 8 bases, with 18 bases between. The germline gives CDR1 MNHEY, CDR2 SMNVEV (reference sequence). The CDR3 loop reads CASSLDGSQGGEKLFF. The DNA for the CDR3 is TGTGCCAGCAGTTTAGATGGTTCGCAGGGAGGGGAAAAACTGTTTTTT. Based on the CDR3 plus reference TRBV27 and TRBJ1-4, the full variable domain is EAQVTQNPRYLITVTGKKLTVTCSQNMNHEYMSWYRQDPGLGLRQIYYSMNVEVTDKGDVPEGYKVSRKEKRNFPLILESPSPNQTSLYFCASSLDGSQGGEKLFFGSGTQLSVL.

This chain links TRBV6-1 with TRBJ2-1; possibly TRBD2 for D (6 bases). Matching the DNA end better, TRBJ2-7 makes the J call doubtful. The CDR3 is made up of 15 amino acids. Germline assignment: CDR1 MNHNS and CDR2 SASEGT. The CDR3 DNA sequence: TGTGCCAGCAGCCCGGTTCCGGGGGACCGGGACGAGCAGTACTTC. It yields the protein CASSPVPGDRDEQYF.

The chain carries TRBV6-1 and TRBJ2-1; the match to TRBD1 covers 8 bases. Germline CDR1 reads MNHNS; CDR2 reads SASEGT. V shed 6 bases, J shed 7 bases, and the junction held 11 bases outside the gene matches. The CDR3 has 15 amino acids. CDR3 in amino acids: CASRRAGGLANEQFF. Here the CDR3 DNA reads TGTGCCAGCAGACGGGCAGGGGGCCTTGCAAATGAGCAGTTCTTC.

The chain uses TRBV10-3 and TRBJ2-4, with D hard to call. The CDR3 spans 15 residues. Germline values: CDR1 ENHRY, CDR2 SYGVKD. CDR3 sequence (DNA): TGTGGTGGCGGTGACGTGGCTAGTGACCAAGACATTCAGTACTTC. This encodes CGGGDVASDQDIQYF.

This clonotype was found many times. A much larger clone differs by one base, so this may be a read error. V usage is TRBV27 and J usage is TRBJ2-1, with 8 bases aligning to TRBD2. Matching the DNA end better, TRBJ2-7 makes the J call doubtful. The CDR3 has 17 residues. The germline V gene encodes CDR1 MNHEY and CDR2 SMNVEV (reference sequence). The DNA for the CDR3 is TGTGCCAGCAGTTTAGTGTTCTTGAGCGGGGGCTACAATGAGCAGTACTTC. Protein sequence: CASSLVFLSGGYNEQYF.

This clonotype has just one count. This chain uses TRBV7-2 with TRBJ2-7; no reliable D call. Germline V gene sequence: CDR1 SGHTA, CDR2 FQGNSA. Trimming left V 3 bases short and J 0 bases short, with 9 bases between. The CDR3 extends over 14 amino acids. This chain's CDR3 is CASSFITASYEQYF. The CDR3 DNA reads TGTGCCAGCAGCTTTATTACAGCCTCCTACGAGCAGTACTTC.

The rearrangement links TRBV4-1 to TRBJ2-1; 10 bases align to TRBD2. The DNA end favors TRBJ2-7, so the J call may be wrong. The CDR3 loop spans 14 amino acids. Germline CDR1 reads MGHRA; CDR2 reads YSYEKL. The CDR3 reads CASSLTSGLYEQYF. The CDR3 DNA sequence: TGCGCCAGCAGCCTGACTAGCGGGTTGTACGAGCAGTACTTC.

There are many counts of this clonotype. V usage is TRBV25-1 and J usage is TRBJ2-1; 9 bases fit TRBD2. The J call may be incorrect, as the DNA end agrees better with TRBJ2-7. The CDR3 covers 14 residues. The germline V gene has CDR1 MGHDK and CDR2 SYGVNS. CDR3 sequence: CASRSAGGPHEQYF. Here the CDR3 DNA reads TGTGCCAGCAGGTCTGCGGGAGGGCCGCACGAGCAGTACTTC.

On this clonotype: At one end the junction does not follow the germline gene, possibly because of a read error. The DNA of the CDR3 is TGTGCCAGCGGGGGTTACGGGGGCAATGACCAAGATACCCAGTACTTC. This codes for CASGGYGGNDQDTQYF. The gene calls are TRBV6-1 and TRBJ2-5; D could derive from TRBD1 or TRBD2 (6 bases each). CDR1 is MNHNS, CDR2 SASEGT, per germline. There are 16 residues in the CDR3.

The chain recombines TRBV5-5 with TRBJ2-5; weak D call: TRBD2 (5 bases). Germline V CDR1 and CDR2: SGHKS, YYEKEE (reference sequence). The CDR3 spans 12 residues. With 5 bases removed from V and 11 bases from J, the gap between germline ends came to 16 bases. CDR3 nucleotides: TGTGCCAGCAGGCAAGCGGTGGGAGAGCAGTACTTC. This encodes CASRQAVGEQYF.

By proportion, this clonotype is medium-sized. V gene TRBV27 combines with J gene TRBJ2-2; no definite D call. V was trimmed by 6 bases and J by 2 bases, leaving 13 bases between them. This CDR3 spans 15 amino acids. Germline lookup yields CDR1 MNHEY and CDR2 SMNVEV (reference sequence). As DNA, the CDR3 is TGTGCCAGCAGGCCACCCGGTCGTAACACCGGGGAGCTGTTTTTT. This codes for CASRPPGRNTGELFF.

The chain carries TRBV10-1 and TRBJ2-3, with no clear D. Germline V gene sequence: CDR1 WNHNN, CDR2 SYGVQD (reference sequence). Trimming pared 2 bases from V and 12 bases from J, leaving 15 bases between. The CDR3 sequence is 13 residues long. CDR3 nucleotides: TGCGCCAGCAGTGAGGCAGCAAAAGATATTCAGTATTTT. Its translation: CASSEAAKDIQYF.

In its sample, this clonotype was seen a few times. The rearrangement links TRBV5-1 to TRBJ2-5, with a weak D call TRBD2 (6 bases). V dropped 4 bases and J dropped 5 bases, with 15 bases sitting between them. This CDR3 comprises 14 residues. CDR1 is SGHRS, CDR2 YFSETQ, per germline. CDR3: CASSGGTSGETQYF. The CDR3 nucleotides read TGCGCCAGCAGCGGAGGGACCTCAGGCGAGACCCAGTACTTC.

Only one count was recorded for this clonotype. An end of the junction does not agree with germline; a read error may underlie this. The chain links TRBV7-6 to TRBJ2-3; 9 bases are a match to TRBD2. The CDR3 runs to 18 residues. CDR1 is SGHVS, CDR2 FNYEAQ, per germline. CDR3 nucleotides: TGTGCCAGCAGCTTAGGCGGTTGGGGTAGCGGGGGCGCAGATACCCAGTATTTT. Amino acids: CASSLGGWGSGGADTQYF. Full variable domain (outside the CDR3, taken from reference TRBV7-6 and TRBJ2-3): GAGVSQSPRYKVTKRGQDVALRCDPISGHVSLYWYRQALGQGPEFLTYFNYEAQQDKSGLPNDRFSAERPEGSISTLTIQRTEQRDSAMYRCASSLGGWGSGGADTQYFGPGTRLTVL.

The V and J genes are TRBV6-1 and TRBJ2-4; D may be TRBD1 or TRBD2 (7 bases each). TRBJ2-1 matches the DNA end more closely, so the J call is doubtful. There are 13 residues in the CDR3. Looked up from germline, CDR1 is MNHNS and CDR2 is SASEGT. For the CDR3, the DNA is TGTGCCACGGGGGAGGGGGCCAACGACGAGCAGTTCTTC. Encoded protein: CATGEGANDEQFF.

This clonotype was seen many times. The chain joins TRBV6-1 to TRBJ1-4; TRBD1 might be the D (5 bases). CDR3 size: 18 residues. Per germline, CDR1 MNHNS and CDR2 SASEGT. V was clipped by 5 bases and J by 3 bases, with 22 bases between them. In nucleotides, the CDR3 is TGTGCCAGCAGTCGATCTGGGGCGGACCTTGCTCCTAATGAAAAACTGTTTTTT. Protein sequence: CASSRSGADLAPNEKLFF.

This chain links TRBV10-3 with TRBJ2-1; 13 positions agree with TRBD2. V was clipped by 6 bases and J by 8 bases; unmatched bases: 10. This CDR3 has 16 residues. Germline values: CDR1 ENHRY, CDR2 SYGVKD. The CDR3 DNA sequence: TGTGCCATCAGGGGGAGGACTAGCGGGAGATCGGATGAGCAGTTCTTC. Amino acid sequence: CAIRGRTSGRSDEQFF.

The chain recombines TRBV10-3 with TRBJ1-1, with a possible D match to TRBD1 (5 bases). V was clipped by 9 bases and J by 2 bases, with 10 bases between them. Germline CDR1 is ENHRY and CDR2 is SYGVKD. This CDR3 region has 12 residues. CDR3 amino acids: CAISGINTEAFF. The CDR3 DNA follows: TGTGCCATTTCAGGGATTAACACTGAAGCTTTCTTT.

About this clonotype: At one end the junction does not follow the germline gene, possibly because of a read error. CDR3 sequence: CAPWFQAVSTETQYF. The CDR3 DNA reads TGTGCCCCGTGGTTCCAGGCTGTGAGCACAGAGACGCAGTATTTT. The rearrangement uses TRBV10-3 and TRBJ2-3; D gene uncertain. The germline gives CDR1 ENHRY, CDR2 SYGVKD. The CDR3 sequence is 15 residues long.

In this sample, this clonotype is medium-sized. The chain recombines TRBV6-6 with TRBJ2-5; TRBD1 matches at 9 bases. The closer fit of TRBJ2-7 to the DNA end suggests the J call may be wrong. The CDR3 is 14 amino acids. Per the germline V gene, CDR1 is MNHNY and CDR2 is SVGAGI (reference sequence). CDR3 in amino acids: CASRSPGQGHEQYF. CDR3 nucleotide sequence: TGTGCCAGCAGGTCCCCGGGACAGGGCCACGAGCAGTACTTC.

This clonotype has only a few counts. This CDR3 reads CASSAASGGLSSYNEQFF. The CDR3 DNA reads TGTGCCAGCAGTGCGGCTAGCGGGGGTCTTAGCTCCTACAATGAGCAGTTCTTC. The chain is built from TRBV6-1 and TRBJ2-1, with 10 bases lining up with TRBD2. This CDR3 is built from 18 residues. J lost 0 bases, V lost 4 bases, and 9 bases had no gene match. Germline CDR1 reads MNHNS; CDR2 reads SASEGT.